Below, one T cell receptor beta chain is given with its context. Its antigen is currently not known. Mismatch with germline at one junction end may stem from a read error. This entry belongs to a study of glioma-infiltrating T cells (dated by TCRdb to 2016 to 2017). For the study in its entirety: TCR alpha- and beta-chain repertoires were sequenced from glioma tissue, non-neoplastic brain tissue and matched peripheral blood mononuclear cells. To measure divergence between tissue and blood T-cell populations, each tissue-infiltrating repertoire was compared with the peripheral blood repertoire of the same patient. The paired cohort was made up of three low-grade glioma patients, under ten primary glioblastoma patients and three non-glioma patients who contributed non-neoplastic brain tissue. Study-wide conclusions, independent of this receptor: Group comparisons were based on small numbers of patients: three non-neoplastic, three low-grade glioma and several glioblastoma patients. Tissue and blood shared very few CDR3 sequences, a result attributed to high CDR3 diversity and limited sampling. In non-neoplastic patients, VJ-independent divergence between tissue and blood fell below expectation, whereas in all gliomas, and especially in low-grade gliomas, the divergence rose above expectation.

Taken from cysteine to phenylalanine, the CDR3 has 14 residues. Only the CDR3 DNA stays, 42 bases, in frame from base 1. As encoded in the germline V gene, CDR1 is SGHTA while CDR2 is FQGNSA. TCR alpha and beta CDR3 regions were amplified with the iRepertoire nested amplicon-rescue multiplex PCR (arm-PCR) platform from RNA. The input for one-step reverse transcription and amplification was 100-400 ng of either tissue mRNA or PBMC total RNA. Following bead purification, Illumina adapters were added by a secondary multiplex PCR, and libraries between 200 and 400 bp were gel-purified. Libraries carried internal 6-nucleotide barcodes used for demultiplexing. Sequencing of the libraries was done on an Illumina MiSeq using 2x220 or 2x250 nucleotide paired-end reads. Per the original workflow: FLASH 1.2.11 was used to merge paired reads, and BWA-MEM then aligned the reads to the GRCh37 human genome before TRA and TRB reads were extracted. V and J assignment used an IMGT-derived reference of cassette sequences and CDR3 motifs that included pseudogenes. Reads were translated in three frames, and productive CDR3s were defined by a C…FGXG motif without stop codons. Clonotypes were defined as unique combinations of V-J cassette pair and CDR3 amino acid sequence. Reads were filtered by Hamming distance, with the threshold set by the sequence error rate of each sample in mapped regions. The public reads were reanalyzed by TCRdb: fastp trimming at Q25, MiXCR alignment, in-frame beta chains only. Each record represents a unique CDR3 protein, reported with the most common genes and DNA among its rows. The V and J calls reflect TCRdb's pipeline rather than the authors' work. The sample table shows 90,000 to 110,000 distinct CDR3 sequences, and around 25% are seen once. The ten largest clones add up to 35% of the sample.

This TCR was recovered from a human donor with low-grade glioma or glioblastoma, undergoing nonglioma brain surgery, or in good health (not recorded which). The sequenced sample consisted of glioma tissue, nonneoplastic brain tissue, or PBMCs (not recorded which). The rearrangement joined TRBV7-2 to TRBJ1-1, with the D segment identity uncertain. The DNA reads as follows: TGTGCCAGCAGCTTAGATCAGACGCACACTGAAGCCTTCTTT. Translated, this gives CASSLDQTHTEAFF. The CDR3, completed at both ends by the reference TRBV7-2 and TRBJ1-1 genes, gives the full variable domain GAGVSQSPSNKVTEKGKDVELRCDPISGHTALYWYRQSLGQGLEFLIYFQGNSAPDKSGLPSDRFSAERTGGSVSTLTIQRTQQEDSAVYLCASSLDQTHTEAFFGQGTRLTVV.